These 18 T cell receptor beta chains were sequenced from one sample in a study of Graves' ophthalmopathy and Graves' hyperthyroidism. RNA transcripts were the source from which TCR beta CDR3 regions were amplified. First-round RT-PCR relied on HTBI primers, and a second-round multiplex PCR came next. One entry per CDR3 protein results from TCRdb running MiXCR on the multiplex PCR reads. The sample carries fewer than 650,000 distinct CDR3 sequences, 20% to 25% recorded once. Input material: peripheral blood. These receptors all stem from a woman in her late teens or twenties with stable Graves' hyperthyroidism. Some clones in this sample may be carry-over from other donors' samples.

Ten or more counts support this clonotype. This sequence may be a read error, since a much larger clone differs from it by one base. It is likely a read error, because the conserved phenylalanine at the end of the CDR3 is missing. The chain employs TRBV20-1 and TRBJ1-1; maybe TRBD1 (6 bases). The CDR3 contains 14 residues. Per the germline V gene, CDR1 is DFQATT and CDR2 is SNEGSKA (reference sequence). V shed 4 bases and J shed 5 bases, with 17 bases lying between them. The CDR3 DNA follows: TGCAGTGCTACGACCCGGCAGGGACAAACTGAAGCTTTCTCT. This codes for CSATTRQGQTEAFS.

The rearrangement links TRBV2 to TRBJ2-7; 11 nucleotides align to TRBD2. The CDR3 contains 14 residues. Germline V CDR1 and CDR2: SNHLY, FYNNEI. V lost 8 bases, J lost 7 bases, and 10 bases stayed unmatched. CDR3 residues: CASETSGAIWEQYF. The CDR3 DNA is TGTGCCAGCGAGACTAGCGGGGCGATCTGGGAGCAGTACTTC.

The sample holds many counts of this clonotype. The genes are TRBV15 and TRBJ1-1; weak D call: TRBD1 (6 bases). This CDR3 comprises 15 residues. CDR1 is LNHNV and CDR2 is YYDKDF in the germline V gene (reference sequence). Trimming stripped 1 base from V and 0 bases from J, with 9 bases between. DNA for the CDR3: TGTGCCACCAGCAGAGCGGGGGGCATGAACACTGAAGCTTTCTTT. Residues: CATSRAGGMNTEAFF.

This clonotype occurred a few times. The chain links TRBV3-1 to TRBJ2-7, with unresolved D. CDR3 length equals 16 residues. Germline V gives CDR1 LGHDT, CDR2 YNNKEL (reference sequence). Trimming removed 0 bases at V and 0 bases at J, with 12 bases between. The CDR3 loop reads CASSQDFRVSSYEQYF. The CDR3 coding sequence is TGTGCCAGCAGCCAAGATTTTAGAGTAAGCTCCTACGAGCAGTACTTC.

At least ten counts were recorded for this clonotype. The chain carries TRBV7-2 and TRBJ2-5; 10 bases are shared with TRBD2. CDR1 SGHTA and CDR2 FQGNSA come from the germline V gene. The CDR3 loop spans 14 amino acids. The J segment lost 3 bases and the V segment lost 6 bases, leaving 4 bases of the junction unmatched. The CDR3 nucleotides read TGTGCCAGCAGTCTTACTAGCGGGAAAGAGACCCAGTACTTC. It codes for CASSLTSGKETQYF. The full variable domain, in which reference TRBV7-2 and TRBJ2-5 provide the parts outside the CDR3, is GAGVSQSPSNKVTEKGKDVELRCDPISGHTALYWYRQSLGQGLEFLIYFQGNSAPDKSGLPSDRFSAERTGGSVSTLTIQRTQQEDSAVYLCASSLTSGKETQYFGPGTRLLVL.

The chain combines TRBV6-2 or TRBV6-3 with TRBJ1-1; 8 bases are a match to TRBD1. CDR3 size: 16 residues. Looked up from germline, CDR1 is MNHEY and CDR2 is SVGEGT. V dropped 2 bases and J dropped 6; count of bases not matched to a gene: 11. CDR3 protein: CASSYLTPRQGSEAFF. The DNA for the CDR3 is TGTGCCAGCAGTTACCTCACTCCACGACAGGGGTCTGAAGCTTTCTTT.

This clonotype was counted ten times or more. The gene calls are TRBV20-1 and TRBJ2-3; TRBD2 is a possible D gene (6 bases). The CDR3 has 17 residues. V shed 1 base and J shed 3 bases, with 20 bases lying between them. Looked up from germline, CDR1 is DFQATT and CDR2 is SNEGSKA (reference sequence). The CDR3: CSARGQNRQGGTDTQYF. The CDR3 DNA follows: TGCAGTGCTAGAGGGCAGAACAGGCAGGGAGGTACAGATACGCAGTATTTT.

This clonotype was seen ten or more times. The gene calls are TRBV20-1 and TRBJ2-2; D call uncertain. Trimming removed 3 bases at V and 6 bases at J, with 14 bases between. The V gene's germline CDR1 is DFQATT and CDR2 SNEGSKA (reference sequence). The CDR3 covers 14 residues. CDR3 amino acids: CSASPAVWAGELFF. CDR3 nucleotides: TGCAGTGCTAGCCCCGCGGTATGGGCCGGGGAGCTGTTTTTT.

The chain uses TRBV30 and TRBJ2-5; a weak D match, TRBD2 (5 bases). CDR1 is GTSNPN and CDR2 is SVGIG in the germline V gene (reference sequence). The V end was cut by 2 bases, the J end by 3 bases, with 13 bases between. The CDR3 contains 14 residues. The CDR3 DNA is TGTGCCTGGAGTCGTCGGGGAACTAAAGAGACCCAGTACTTC. The encoded protein is CAWSRRGTKETQYF. Filled out from reference TRBV30 and TRBJ2-5, the complete variable domain reads SQTIHQWPATLVQPVGSPLSLECTVEGTSNPNLYWYRQAAGRGLQLLFYSVGIGQISSEVPQNLSASRPQDRQFILSSKKLLLSDSGFYLCAWSRRGTKETQYFGPGTRLLVL.

In DNA, the CDR3 is TGCGCCAGCAGCCATCCCCTAGCAGCTAACTATGGCTACACCTTC. Translation gives CASSHPLAANYGYTF. The rearrangement links TRBV4-1 to TRBJ1-2; D is unclear. The CDR3 covers 15 residues. Germline CDR1 reads MGHRA; CDR2 reads YSYEKL. Between the trimmed V and J ends, which lost 3 bases and 0 bases, there was a span of 11 bases.

This clonotype appeared a single time. V usage is TRBV5-1 and J usage is TRBJ2-7; D possibly matches TRBD1 or TRBD2 (6 bases each). Trimming removed 1 base at V and 7 bases at J, with 12 bases between. The CDR3 spans 13 residues. Germline V CDR1 and CDR2: SGHRS, YFSETQ. CDR3 sequence reads: CASSLRGEREQYF. CDR3 sequence (DNA): TGCGCCAGCAGCTTGAGGGGGGAAAGAGAGCAGTACTTC.

This clonotype was detected a few times. This clone may be a read error of a much larger clone one base away. The rearrangement uses TRBV30 and TRBJ2-5, with a weak D call TRBD1 (6 bases). Looked up from germline, CDR1 is GTSNPN and CDR2 is SVGIG (reference sequence). CDR3 length equals 11 residues. CDR3 in DNA: TGTGCCTGGACAGGGGCAGAGACCCAGCACTTC. Residues: CAWTGAETQHF.

This clonotype was seen a few times. V and J are TRBV4-1 and TRBJ2-5; D not resolved. From germline, CDR1 is MGHRA and CDR2 YSYEKL. The germline V and J ends were trimmed by 2 bases and 1 base, with 20 bases remaining between them. CDR3 length: 18 residues. CDR3 residues: CASSQPSLGAGGQETQYF. The CDR3 DNA follows: TGCGCCAGCAGCCAACCCTCCCTTGGCGCTGGCGGCCAAGAGACCCAGTACTTC.

This sequence joins TRBV7-6 and TRBJ1-1; D is ambiguous. CDR3 length: 13 amino acids. Trimming left V 4 bases short and J 8 bases short, with 14 bases between. Looked up from germline, CDR1 is SGHVS and CDR2 is FNYEAQ. The CDR3 sequence: CASSSGMPREAFF. For the CDR3, the DNA is TGTGCCAGCAGCTCTGGGATGCCCCGCGAAGCTTTCTTT.

This clonotype was picked up many times. This chain's CDR3 is CASSPSGTVDEQYF. The CDR3 DNA is TGCGCCAGCAGCCCCTCCGGGACAGTCGACGAGCAGTACTTC. This chain links TRBV4-1 with TRBJ2-7; TRBD1 agrees at 7 bases. The CDR3 contains 14 residues. With 4 bases clipped from V and 5 bases from J, the junction kept 8 bases outside the gene matches. Germline V gene lookup returns CDR1 MGHRA and CDR2 YSYEKL.

This clonotype was counted at least ten times. The chain employs TRBV6-2 or TRBV6-3 and TRBJ2-7; D tentatively fits TRBD1 or TRBD2 (6 bases each). Germline V lookup: CDR1 MNHEY, CDR2 SVGEGT. The length of the CDR3 is 15 residues. V was clipped by 7 bases and J by 1 base, with 17 bases between them. The chain's CDR3 is CASTPGGGLSYEQYF. The CDR3 DNA sequence: TGTGCCAGCACTCCCGGGGGCGGTTTATCCTACGAGCAGTACTTC.

This clonotype has a single count. The V gene is TRBV18, the J gene TRBJ1-3, with D unresolved. CDR3 size: 16 residues. Per the germline V gene, CDR1 is KGHSH and CDR2 is LQKENI. V lost 4 bases to trimming and J lost 0 bases, with 13 bases between them. The CDR3 sequence is CASSHLPGHSGNTIYF. CDR3 DNA sequence: TGTGCCAGCTCACATCTCCCGGGTCACTCTGGAAACACCATATATTTT.

There are many counts of this clonotype. This CDR3 is CASSLDRVATEAFF. The CDR3 region has the DNA TGTGCCAGCAGTTTGGACAGGGTGGCCACTGAAGCTTTCTTT. The chain recombines TRBV12-3 or TRBV12-4 with TRBJ1-1; TRBD1 matches 8 bases. This CDR3 spans 14 amino acids. V shed 3 bases and J 4 bases; nucleotides not matched to a gene: 4.